These 20 T cell receptor beta chains came from one sample sequenced in a study of CD8 T cells in ankylosing spondylitis. One entry per CDR3 protein results from TCRdb running MiXCR on the 5' RACE reads. The repertoire includes approximately 250,000 distinct CDR3 sequences, around 25% of them detected once, and over 0.55% sits in the top ten. The sequenced material came from blood, either unsorted or a sorted T cell fraction (not recorded which). The receptors here all came from a male donor with ankylosing spondylitis or in good health (not recorded which).

This clonotype was seen at least ten times. This sequence joins TRBV20-1 and TRBJ2-7; 7 bases are shared with TRBD1. J was trimmed by 5 bases and V by 5 bases; bases with no gene match: 9. The CDR3 is 13 amino acids. Germline CDR1 is DFQATT and CDR2 is SNEGSKA (reference sequence). The CDR3 sequence is CSAEEDRVDEQYF. CDR3 nucleotides: TGCAGTGCTGAAGAAGACAGGGTCGACGAGCAGTACTTC.

In its sample, this clonotype was seen many times. This chain uses TRBV24-1 with TRBJ2-1; unclear D gene. Germline CDR1 KGHDR, CDR2 SFDVKD. Deletions cut 5 bases from V and 7 bases from J, with 11 bases between. The CDR3 has 13 residues. CDR3 residues: CATSASPENEQFF. In DNA, the CDR3 is TGTGCCACCAGTGCCTCCCCGGAAAATGAGCAGTTCTTC.

The gene calls are TRBV20-1 and TRBJ1-1; 10 bases are a match to TRBD1. Germline trimming cut 0 bases from V and 8 bases from J; bases unmatched to any gene: 6. This CDR3 spans 14 amino acids. Germline V gene sequence: CDR1 DFQATT, CDR2 SNEGSKA (reference sequence). CDR3 sequence reads: CSARDPGQGKEAFF. The CDR3 nucleotides read TGCAGTGCTAGAGATCCGGGACAGGGGAAAGAAGCTTTCTTT.

This clonotype was recorded many times. V is TRBV20-1 and J is TRBJ2-5, with 10 bases matching TRBD2. The junction had 10 bases not matched to a gene; V was cut back by 1 base and J by 5 bases. The germline gives CDR1 DFQATT, CDR2 SNEGSKA (reference sequence). The CDR3 totals 16 residues. The CDR3 sequence is CSARVAPGLAQETQYF. Here the CDR3 DNA reads TGCAGTGCTAGAGTGGCTCCGGGACTAGCGCAGGAGACCCAGTACTTC.

This clonotype has at least ten counts. This sequence joins TRBV5-1 and TRBJ2-7; TRBD1 agrees at 8 bases. Germline lookup yields CDR1 SGHRS and CDR2 YFSETQ. The V and J ends lost 3 bases and 6 bases, in that order; junction bases with no gene match: 2. The CDR3 has 12 amino acids. This CDR3 reads CASSWTGSEQYF. CDR3 nucleotide sequence: TGCGCCAGCAGCTGGACAGGGAGCGAGCAGTACTTC.

This clonotype was observed a few times. The chain is built from TRBV7-2 and TRBJ2-7; 11 nucleotides agree with TRBD2. This CDR3 is built from 15 residues. The ends lost 5 bases at V and 3 bases at J; junction bases unmatched: 6. Per the germline V gene, CDR1 is SGHTA and CDR2 is FQGNSA. CDR3 in amino acids: CASSPLAGGSYEQYF. The CDR3 DNA is TGTGCCAGCAGCCCCCTAGCGGGGGGCAGCTACGAGCAGTACTTC.

The V gene is TRBV20-1, the J gene TRBJ2-3; 8 positions match TRBD1. V was pared by 6 bases and J by 3 bases, with 11 bases of the junction left unmatched. Germline V gene data show CDR1 as DFQATT and CDR2 as SNEGSKA (reference sequence). The CDR3 is 15 residues long. The CDR3 coding sequence is TGCAGTGCCGGTCAATCAGGGGGCCTTACAGATACGCAGTATTTT. It specifies CSAGQSGGLTDTQYF.

This clonotype has a count of ten or more. The chain uses TRBV20-1 and TRBJ2-7; 8 positions agree with TRBD1. Germline V gene sequence: CDR1 DFQATT, CDR2 SNEGSKA (reference sequence). Trimming removed 3 bases from V and 1 base from J; junction bases left unmatched: 5. The CDR3 consists of 14 residues. The CDR3, as DNA: TGCAGTGCTAGCGGGACAGGCGAATCCTACGAGCAGTACTTC. Amino acid sequence: CSASGTGESYEQYF.

This clonotype was detected ten times or more. The genes are TRBV6-5 and TRBJ1-1; D is unclear. The ends were cut back, 0 bases at V and 1 base at J, with 9 bases in the middle. The CDR3 totals 15 residues. Germline V gene sequence: CDR1 MNHEY, CDR2 SVGAGI. In DNA, the CDR3 is TGTGCCAGCAGTTACTCTGGTTGGGGGAACACTGAAGCTTTCTTT. Encoded protein: CASSYSGWGNTEAFF.

This clonotype showed up many times. The gene calls are TRBV11-2 and TRBJ2-2; D gene uncertain. Trimming cost V 2 bases and J 8 bases, with 3 bases left between them. Per the germline V gene, CDR1 is SGHAT and CDR2 is FQNNGV. The CDR3 has 11 amino acids. CDR3 sequence (DNA): TGTGCCAGCAGCTTATTGGGGGAGCTGTTTTTT. It is translated as CASSLLGELFF.

The chain joins TRBV20-1 to TRBJ2-7; 9 bases agree with TRBD2. Germline loops: CDR1 DFQATT, CDR2 SNEGSKA (reference sequence). The CDR3 spans 14 residues. J lost 4 bases, V lost 1 base, and 5 bases had no gene match. The CDR3 here is CSARAPGLAYEQYF. The DNA of the CDR3 is TGCAGTGCTAGAGCCCCGGGACTAGCTTACGAGCAGTACTTC.

This chain connects TRBV6-5 to TRBJ2-7; TRBD1 agrees at 7 bases. Germline V CDR1 and CDR2: MNHEY, SVGAGI. Trimming cost V 0 bases and J 8 bases; bases outside gene matches: 4. This CDR3 has 13 amino acids. CDR3 bases: TGTGCCAGCAGTTACTCGGGGACAGATAAGCAGTACTTC. It encodes CASSYSGTDKQYF.

The table lists this clonotype with a few counts. The V and J genes are TRBV5-1 and TRBJ2-3; D gene unclear. The germline V and J ends were trimmed by 4 bases and 0 bases, with 9 bases remaining between them. This CDR3 is built from 14 residues. Germline V gene lookup returns CDR1 SGHRS and CDR2 YFSETQ. CDR3: CASSIPDSTDTQYF. In DNA, the CDR3 is TGCGCCAGCAGCATACCGGACAGCACAGATACGCAGTATTTT.

This chain joins TRBV27 and TRBJ2-5, with a tentative D call TRBD1 (8 bases). The ends were cut back, 6 bases at V and 4 bases at J, with 18 bases in the middle. The V gene's germline CDR1 is MNHEY and CDR2 SMNVEV (reference sequence). The CDR3 contains 15 residues. CDR3 bases: TGTGCCAGCAGAGGACAGGGAGGGGGTGGAGAGACCCAGTACTTC. This encodes CASRGQGGGGETQYF.

The chain is built from TRBV3-1 and TRBJ2-5; 11 bases map to TRBD2. Trimming cost V 3 bases and J 3 bases; bases outside gene matches: 3. CDR1 and CDR2 (germline): LGHDT, YNNKEL (reference sequence). The CDR3 sequence is 15 residues long. CDR3 sequence (DNA): TGTGCCAGCAGCCATTCGGGACTAGCGGAAGAGACCCAGTACTTC. This gives the protein CASSHSGLAEETQYF.

This clonotype was seen many times. The gene calls are TRBV29-1 and TRBJ1-2; TRBD1 matches 9 bases. The CDR3 loop spans 13 amino acids. Trimming at V came to 0 bases and at J to 7 bases, leaving 3 bases not matched to a gene. The germline V gene has CDR1 SQVTM and CDR2 ANQGSEA. The CDR3 protein is CSVEEGDRAGYTF. Here the CDR3 DNA reads TGCAGCGTTGAAGAGGGGGACAGGGCTGGCTACACCTTC.

This clonotype was seen ten or more times. The V and J genes are TRBV29-1 and TRBJ1-1; tentative D call: TRBD1 (6 bases). V was trimmed by 3 bases and J by 1 base, leaving 12 bases between them. Per germline, CDR1 SQVTM and CDR2 ANQGSEA. The CDR3 has 14 amino acids. In DNA, the CDR3 is TGCAGCGTTGAGGTGGGGGACAAGAACACTGAAGCTTTCTTT. Encoded protein: CSVEVGDKNTEAFF.

Written as DNA, the CDR3 is TGCAGTGCTAGGGCTCGCCGGGACAGGGTCGAGACCCAGTACTTC. It specifies CSARARRDRVETQYF. The V and J genes are TRBV20-1 and TRBJ2-5; TRBD1 agrees at 9 bases. The CDR3 extends over 15 amino acids. Germline assignment: CDR1 DFQATT and CDR2 SNEGSKA (reference sequence). V shed 3 bases and J 5 bases; nucleotides not matched to a gene: 10.

In this sample, this clonotype turned up a few times. The V gene is TRBV6-4, the J gene TRBJ1-2; weak D call: TRBD1 (5 bases). The ends were cut back, 6 bases at V and 7 bases at J, with 18 bases in the middle. This CDR3 is built from 14 residues. Germline loops: CDR1 MRHNA, CDR2 SNTAGT. CDR3 amino acids: CASRREAGTGGYTF. The CDR3 DNA sequence: TGTGCCAGCAGGAGGGAGGCAGGGACCGGTGGCTACACCTTC.

The genes are TRBV5-1 and TRBJ2-5; TRBD2 matches at 11 bases. V lost 0 bases, J lost 2 bases, and 9 bases stayed unmatched. Germline CDR1 SGHRS, CDR2 YFSETQ. The CDR3 consists of 18 residues. CDR3 loop: CASSLGASGGTTQETQYF. The CDR3 coding sequence is TGCGCCAGCAGCTTGGGGGCTAGCGGGGGGACGACGCAAGAGACCCAGTACTTC. The full variable domain, in which reference TRBV5-1 and TRBJ2-5 provide the parts outside the CDR3, is KAGVTQTPRYLIKTRGQQVTLSCSPISGHRSVSWYQQTPGQGLQFLFEYFSETQRNKGNFPGRFSGRQFSNSRSEMNVSTLELGDSALYLCASSLGASGGTTQETQYFGPGTRLLVL.